What follows is one T cell receptor (beta chain) and its context. What it binds is unknown. The PCR contained 60 Vbeta and 13 Jbeta primers. TCRdb's table, derived via immunoSEQ multiplex PCR, lists solely in-frame clones and lacks some. The repertoire consists of over 80,000 clones, with around 75% occurring once and the leading ten covering over 3%. This record comes from a study of cytomegalovirus exposure and HLA in healthy donors. About the research overall: From about 180 million T cells, an earlier analysis saw 100 million to 140 million unique TCR beta sequences. Approximately 85 million unique TCRs from HLA-typed donors were held in an early data release. Regarding the study as a whole: Analysis was carried out at a later point, and it linked a missense DCLRE1C variant to TCR beta V- and J-gene trimming. Confirmation was obtained in vitro that a few CMV-associated chains are specific for CMV antigens.

Trimming took 0 bases from V and 0 from J, leaving 10 bases between them. CDR3 length: 16 amino acids. Germline V gives CDR1 SGDLS, CDR2 YYNGEE. The source material was PBMCs. The chain links TRBV9 to TRBJ1-3, with D tentatively TRBD1 (5 bases). This TCR was recovered from a middle-aged man in good health and CMV-seronegative. CDR3 DNA sequence: TGTGCCAGCAGCGTAGGACAGACAGTCTCTGGAAACACCATATATTTT. It codes for CASSVGQTVSGNTIYF.